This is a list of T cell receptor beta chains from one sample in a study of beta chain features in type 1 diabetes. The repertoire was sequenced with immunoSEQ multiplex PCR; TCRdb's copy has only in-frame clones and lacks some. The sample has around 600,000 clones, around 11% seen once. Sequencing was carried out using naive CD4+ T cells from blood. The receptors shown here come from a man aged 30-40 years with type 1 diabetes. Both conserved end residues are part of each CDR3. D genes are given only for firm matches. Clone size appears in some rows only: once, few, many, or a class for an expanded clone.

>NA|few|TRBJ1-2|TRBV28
CASRVQANYGYTF
TGTGCCAGCAGGGTTCAGGCCAACTATGGCTACACCTTC
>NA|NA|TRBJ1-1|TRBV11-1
CASSPTGTEAFF
TGTGCCAGCAGCCCGACGGGCACTGAAGCTTTCTTT
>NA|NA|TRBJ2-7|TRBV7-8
CASSLQYSYEQYF
TGTGCCAGCAGCCTACAGTACTCCTACGAGCAGTACTTC
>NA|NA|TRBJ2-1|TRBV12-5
CASGTDGVEFF
TGTGCTAGTGGCACCGATGGGGTCGAGTTCTTC
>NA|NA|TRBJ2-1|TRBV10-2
CASSEYSVDRDEQFF
TGCGCCAGCAGTGAGTACTCCGTGGATAGGGATGAGCAGTTCTTC
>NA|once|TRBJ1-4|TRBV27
CASGPVTTPSKLFF
TGTGCCAGCGGCCCCGTCACTACACCTTCAAAACTGTTTTTT
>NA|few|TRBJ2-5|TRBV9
CASSVGVGGIQETQYF
TGTGCCAGCAGCGTAGGAGTCGGGGGAATCCAAGAGACCCAGTACTTC
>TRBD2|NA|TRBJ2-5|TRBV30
CAWSGSSGRRETQYF
TGTGCCTGGAGTGGGAGTAGCGGGCGAAGGGAGACCCAGTACTTC
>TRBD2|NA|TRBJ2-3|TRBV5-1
CASSFGTSGLETQYF
TGCGCCAGCAGCTTCGGGACTAGCGGCCTGGAAACGCAGTATTTT
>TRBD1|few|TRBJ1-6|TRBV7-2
CASSLDREGSYNSPLHF
TGTGCCAGCAGCTTGGACAGGGAGGGCTCCTATAATTCACCCCTCCACTTT
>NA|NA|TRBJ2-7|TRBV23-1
CASSQSPQGVRSYEQYF
TGCGCCAGCAGTCAATCGCCACAAGGAGTTAGGTCCTACGAGCAGTACTTC
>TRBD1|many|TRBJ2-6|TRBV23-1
CASSQSTGRGANVLTF
TGCGCCAGCAGTCAGTCGACAGGGCGAGGGGCCAACGTCCTGACTTTC
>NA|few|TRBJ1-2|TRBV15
CATSRDGQYGYTF
TGTGCCACCAGCAGAGATGGGCAGTATGGCTACACCTTC
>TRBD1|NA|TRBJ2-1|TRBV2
CATRTGLYNEQFF
TGTGCCACCCGGACAGGACTCTACAATGAGCAGTTCTTC
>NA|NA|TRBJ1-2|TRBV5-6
CASSPDRWGYGYTF
TGTGCCAGCAGCCCCGACCGTTGGGGCTATGGCTACACCTTC
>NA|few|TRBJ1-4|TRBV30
CAWRLGREKLFF
TGTGCCTGGAGGCTGGGGCGGGAAAAACTGTTTTTT
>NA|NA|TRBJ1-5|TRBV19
CAGGSNQPQHF
TGTGCCGGGGGCAGTAATCAGCCCCAGCATTTT
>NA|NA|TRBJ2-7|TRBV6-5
CASTDSSSYEQYF
TGTGCCAGCACGGACTCCTCATCCTACGAGCAGTACTTC
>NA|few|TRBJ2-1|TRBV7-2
CASSGYNEQFF
TGTGCCAGCAGCGGATACAATGAGCAGTTCTTC
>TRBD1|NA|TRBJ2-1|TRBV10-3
CATLADRGSYNEQFF
TGTGCCACCCTCGCGGACAGGGGATCCTACAATGAGCAGTTCTTC
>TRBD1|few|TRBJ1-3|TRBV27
CASSYRGGNTIYF
TGTGCCAGCAGTTACAGGGGCGGAAACACCATATATTTT
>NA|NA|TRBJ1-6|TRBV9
CASSVELGNNSPLHF
TGTGCCAGCAGCGTAGAACTCGGGAATAATTCACCCCTCCACTTT
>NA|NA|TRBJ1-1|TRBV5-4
CASSPGTPEGGNEAFF
TGTGCCAGCAGCCCCGGGACTCCGGAAGGCGGGAATGAAGCTTTCTTT
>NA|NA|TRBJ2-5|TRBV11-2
CASSLGSSQETQYF
TGTGCCAGCAGCTTAGGGTCCAGCCAAGAGACCCAGTACTTC
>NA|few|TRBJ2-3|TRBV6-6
CASSRVTDTQYF
TGTGCCAGCTCTCGCGTCACAGATACGCAGTATTTT
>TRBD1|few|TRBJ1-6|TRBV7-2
CASSLGQGRLSPLHF
TGTGCCAGCAGCTTGGGACAGGGTAGACTGTCACCCCTCCACTTT